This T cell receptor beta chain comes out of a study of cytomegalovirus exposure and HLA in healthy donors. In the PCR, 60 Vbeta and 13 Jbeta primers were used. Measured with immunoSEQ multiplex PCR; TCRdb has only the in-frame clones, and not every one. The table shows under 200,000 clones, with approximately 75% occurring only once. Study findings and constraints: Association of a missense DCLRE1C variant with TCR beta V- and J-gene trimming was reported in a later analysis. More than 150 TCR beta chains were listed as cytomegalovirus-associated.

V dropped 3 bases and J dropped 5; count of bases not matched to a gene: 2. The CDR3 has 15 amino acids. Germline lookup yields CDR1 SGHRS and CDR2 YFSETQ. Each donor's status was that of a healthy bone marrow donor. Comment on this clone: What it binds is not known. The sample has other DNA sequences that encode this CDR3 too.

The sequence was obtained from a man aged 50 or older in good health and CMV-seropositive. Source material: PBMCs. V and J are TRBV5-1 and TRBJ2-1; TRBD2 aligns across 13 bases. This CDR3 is CASSSLAGGNNEQFF. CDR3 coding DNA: TGCGCCAGCAGCTCACTAGCGGGGGGGAACAATGAGCAGTTCTTC. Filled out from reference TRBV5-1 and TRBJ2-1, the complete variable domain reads KAGVTQTPRYLIKTRGQQVTLSCSPISGHRSVSWYQQTPGQGLQFLFEYFSETQRNKGNFPGRFSGRQFSNSRSEMNVSTLELGDSALYLCASSSLAGGNNEQFFGPGTRLTVL.